Each of the 23 T cell receptor beta chains below was sequenced from the same sample in a study of beta chain features in type 1 diabetes. Study-level findings and limits: When Type 1 diabetes patients were examined, their TCRB CDR3s proved moderately but significantly shorter in all four CD4+ subsets.

The sequenced template was cDNA made from the entire isolated RNA. Clones were read by immunoSEQ multiplex PCR, and TCRdb kept only the in-frame ones, dropping some. The sample has around 250,000 clones, approximately 13% seen once. No antigen has been identified for these receptors. The sample consisted of naive CD4+ T cells from blood. All receptors derive from a man aged 25 to 45 with type 1 diabetes.

This clone turned up a few times. This chain joins TRBV19 and TRBJ2-5, with TRBD2 matching 14 bases. The CDR3 extends over 18 amino acids. Germline CDR1 and CDR2: LNHDA and SQIVND (reference sequence). V lost 3 bases, J lost 2 bases, and 8 bases stayed unmatched. In DNA, the CDR3 is TGTGCCAGTAGTATGGGGACTAGCGGGGGCGGATTGCAAGAGACCCAGTACTTC. It specifies CASSMGTSGGGLQETQYF. The whole variable domain, filled in from reference TRBV19 and TRBJ2-5, reads DGGITQSPKYLFRKEGQNVTLSCEQNLNHDAMYWYRQDPGQGLRLIYYSQIVNDFQKGDIAEGYSVSREKKESFPLTVTSAQKNPTAFYLCASSMGTSGGGLQETQYFGPGTRLLVL.

This chain connects TRBV29-1 to TRBJ2-1, with D hard to call. V was cut by 4 bases and J by 4 bases, with 5 bases left in between. Germline-derived CDR1 and CDR2 are SQVTM and ANQGSEA. There are 11 residues in the CDR3. The DNA for the CDR3 is TGCAGCGTTGGTAGATACAATGAGCAGTTCTTC. Translating it yields CSVGRYNEQFF.

The gene calls are TRBV6-5 and TRBJ2-3; a possible D gene is TRBD1 (5 bases). Between the trimmed V and J ends, which lost 8 bases and 2 bases, there was a span of 17 bases. Germline V lookup: CDR1 MNHEY, CDR2 SVGAGI. This CDR3 is 15 amino acids long. The CDR3 DNA reads as TGTGCCAGCTGCACAGGAAGGGCCCACACAGATACGCAGTATTTT. This sequence encodes CASCTGRAHTDTQYF.

The chain joins TRBV6-1 to TRBJ1-1, with TRBD1 identical over 8 bases. V lost 8 bases, J lost 7 bases, and 6 bases stayed unmatched. The CDR3 covers 12 residues. Germline V lookup: CDR1 MNHNS, CDR2 SASEGT. In nucleotides, the CDR3 is TGTGCCAGCGGGACAGGATTGGGTGAAGCTTTCTTT. Translation gives CASGTGLGEAFF.

This clone turned up a few times. Other DNA sequences within the sample encode an identical CDR3. The chain is built from TRBV7-9 and TRBJ1-2, with a weak D call TRBD1 (5 bases). The germline V gene encodes CDR1 SEHNR and CDR2 FQNEAQ (reference sequence). Trimming removed 2 bases from V and 5 bases from J, with 6 bases in between. CDR3 length: 12 residues. CDR3 DNA sequence: TGTGCCAGCAGCTTACAGGGATATGGCTACACCTTC. Its protein is CASSLQGYGYTF.

The sample holds a few counts of this clone. V gene TRBV7-8 combines with J gene TRBJ2-5, with 11 positions matching TRBD2. Germline assignment: CDR1 SGHVS and CDR2 FQNEAQ. This CDR3 has 15 residues. V shed 8 bases and J 0 bases; nucleotides not matched to a gene: 5. The CDR3 reads CASSRLAGNQETQYF. CDR3 nucleotides: TGTGCCAGCTCCCGACTAGCGGGGAACCAAGAGACCCAGTACTTC.

This clone was detected a few times. This chain links TRBV5-1 with TRBJ1-1, with D possibly TRBD1 on 5 matching bases. The length of the CDR3 is 14 residues. CDR1 and CDR2 from the germline V gene are SGHRS and YFSETQ. V lost 2 bases and J 6 bases, leaving 14 bases between the germline ends. The CDR3 DNA reads TGCGCCAGCAGCTTAACGCAGGGAAGCGCTGAAGCTTTCTTT. Protein: CASSLTQGSAEAFF.

This chain joins TRBV30 and TRBJ1-2; D gene uncertain. The CDR3 is made up of 13 amino acids. Trimming left V 0 bases short and J 0 bases short, with 5 bases between. The germline CDR1 and CDR2 sequences are GTSNPN and SVGIG (reference sequence). The DNA of the CDR3 is TGTGCCTGGAGTGTCGGAGCTAACTATGGCTACACCTTC. This encodes CAWSVGANYGYTF.

This chain joins TRBV6-5 and TRBJ1-2; TRBD1 matches at 10 bases. Germline loops: CDR1 MNHEY, CDR2 SVGAGI. The CDR3 sequence is 16 residues long. V lost 2 bases, J lost 6 bases, and 9 bases stayed unmatched. CDR3 loop: CASSYDGQGVIHGYTF. The CDR3 DNA follows: TGTGCCAGCAGTTACGATGGACAGGGGGTAATCCATGGCTACACCTTC.

This clone has just a few counts. The J gene is TRBJ2-3, the V gene TRBV29-1; 9 bases map to TRBD2. The germline V gene has CDR1 SQVTM and CDR2 ANQGSEA. The CDR3 sequence is 14 residues long. Trimming took 6 bases from V and 1 from J; bases not matched to a gene: 5. As DNA, the CDR3 is TGCAGCGTCGCCGGACTAGCGCGCACAGATACGCAGTATTTT. It translates to CSVAGLARTDTQYF.

The chain has TRBV7-2 and TRBJ2-3; no clear D. Germline V gene lookup returns CDR1 SGHTA and CDR2 FQGNSA. The CDR3 consists of 13 residues. V was shortened by 1 base and J by 4 bases, with 6 bases between the two germline ends. This chain's CDR3 is CASSLDSPDTQYF. The DNA of the CDR3 is TGTGCCAGCAGCTTAGATAGTCCAGATACGCAGTATTTT.

The chain couples TRBV25-1 to TRBJ2-1; possibly TRBD1 for D (6 bases). The CDR3 has 13 amino acids. Germline V gives CDR1 MGHDK, CDR2 SYGVNS. The V and J ends lost 2 bases and 9 bases respectively, with 11 bases between them. The CDR3 spells CASSEIGGPEQFF. The CDR3 coding sequence is TGTGCCAGCAGTGAAATTGGGGGCCCTGAGCAGTTCTTC. The variable domain in full, completed from reference TRBV25-1 and TRBJ2-1, reads EADIYQTPRYLVIGTGKKITLECSQTMGHDKMYWYQQDPGMELHLIHYSYGVNSTEKGDLSSESTVSRIRTEHFPLTLESARPSHTSQYLCASSEIGGPEQFFGPGTRLTVL.

This clone was picked up a small number of times. The chain links TRBV6-6 to TRBJ1-2, with 9 nucleotides matching TRBD1. J lost 4 bases, V lost 4 bases, and 7 bases had no gene match. Germline V gene lookup returns CDR1 MNHNY and CDR2 SVGAGI (reference sequence). The CDR3 has 15 residues. CDR3 sequence: CASSWGQGRRYGYTF. Written as DNA, the CDR3 is TGTGCCAGCAGTTGGGGACAGGGAAGACGCTATGGCTACACCTTC.

The genes are TRBV6-1 and TRBJ1-1; weak D call: TRBD1 (5 bases). The CDR3 has 13 amino acids. Germline CDR1 and CDR2: MNHNS and SASEGT. Trimming took 10 bases from V and 5 from J, leaving 17 bases between them. DNA of the CDR3: TGTGCCACCAGGTGGGGCGTTAATACTGAAGCTTTCTTT. Translation: CATRWGVNTEAFF.

This chain links TRBV5-4 with TRBJ2-1; 7 nucleotides match TRBD1. Germline V gene lookup returns CDR1 SGHNT and CDR2 YYREEE (reference sequence). V shed 3 bases and J 2 bases; nucleotides not matched to a gene: 5. There are 15 residues in the CDR3. CDR3: CASSSSDRAYNEQFF. The CDR3 nucleotides are TGTGCCAGCAGCTCTTCAGACAGGGCCTACAATGAGCAGTTCTTC.

The chain couples TRBV20-1 to TRBJ1-1, with D uncertain. CDR3 length equals 11 residues. V was cut by 6 bases and J by 6 bases, with 11 bases left in between. Germline CDR1 and CDR2: DFQATT and SNEGSKA (reference sequence). This chain's CDR3 is CSAHTYSEAFF. CDR3 bases: TGCAGTGCCCATACCTATTCTGAAGCTTTCTTT.

V is TRBV30 and J is TRBJ2-3; possibly TRBD2 for D (6 bases). V was clipped by 4 bases and J by 6 bases, with 17 bases between them. Germline V gene sequence: CDR1 GTSNPN, CDR2 SVGIG (reference sequence). The CDR3 totals 14 residues. The CDR3, as DNA: TGTGCCTGGACATCGGGAGTAGCACGGGATACGCAGTATTTT. Protein sequence: CAWTSGVARDTQYF.

This chain links TRBV6-1 with TRBJ1-5, with 7 nucleotides matching TRBD1. Per germline, CDR1 MNHNS and CDR2 SASEGT. After removal of 4 bases from V and 4 bases from J, the junction contained 4 bases not matched to a gene. The CDR3 has 14 residues. DNA for the CDR3: TGTGCCAGCAGTGGACAGGGATGGAATCAGCCCCAGCATTTT. Residues: CASSGQGWNQPQHF.

The rearrangement links TRBV5-1 to TRBJ2-5, with D possibly matching TRBD1 (6 bases). Germline V gene lookup returns CDR1 SGHRS and CDR2 YFSETQ. V lost 3 bases and J 5 bases, leaving 14 bases between the germline ends. The CDR3 sequence is 14 residues long. The chain's CDR3 is CASSSAGAGETQYF. Here the CDR3 DNA reads TGCGCCAGCAGCTCTGCAGGGGCCGGGGAGACCCAGTACTTC.

This clone has a handful of counts. The gene calls are TRBV19 and TRBJ1-4; tentative D call: TRBD1 (6 bases). In germline, CDR1 is LNHDA, CDR2 SQIVND (reference sequence). This CDR3 spans 15 amino acids. Trimming removed 7 bases from V and 1 base from J, with 13 bases in between. The CDR3 region is CASTSGVGTNEKLFF. In DNA form, the CDR3 reads TGTGCCAGTACTTCAGGGGTTGGAACTAATGAAAAACTGTTTTTT. Variable domain in full (rest from reference TRBV19 and TRBJ1-4): DGGITQSPKYLFRKEGQNVTLSCEQNLNHDAMYWYRQDPGQGLRLIYYSQIVNDFQKGDIAEGYSVSREKKESFPLTVTSAQKNPTAFYLCASTSGVGTNEKLFFGSGTQLSVL.

The chain has TRBV2 and TRBJ1-1, with a tentative D call TRBD1 (6 bases). Between the trimmed V and J ends, which lost 6 bases and 5 bases, there was a span of 13 bases. Germline CDR1 reads SNHLY; CDR2 reads FYNNEI. There are 13 residues in the CDR3. CDR3: CASRVQGETEAFF. DNA for the CDR3: TGTGCCAGCAGGGTACAGGGAGAGACTGAAGCTTTCTTT.

This clone was seen only a few times. The rearrangement uses TRBV29-1 and TRBJ2-5; tentatively, D is TRBD2 (5 bases). Trimming stripped 1 base from V and 2 bases from J, with 14 bases between. Germline V gene sequence: CDR1 SQVTM, CDR2 ANQGSEA. The CDR3 runs 15 residues. Here the CDR3 reads CSVEGWERGQETQYF. In DNA form, the CDR3 reads TGCAGCGTTGAAGGGTGGGAGAGAGGGCAAGAGACCCAGTACTTC. Supplemented by reference TRBV29-1 and TRBJ2-5, the full variable domain reads SAVISQKPSRDICQRGTSLTIQCQVDSQVTMMFWYRQQPGQSLTLIATANQGSEATYESGFVIDKFPISRPNLTFSTLTVSNMSPEDSSIYLCSVEGWERGQETQYFGPGTRLLVL.

This clone occurred a few times. V and J are TRBV5-1 and TRBJ1-2; D is possibly TRBD1 (5 bases). From germline, CDR1 is SGHRS and CDR2 YFSETQ. Trimming removed 4 bases from V and 4 bases from J, with 8 bases in between. This CDR3 has 12 amino acids. The CDR3 DNA reads TGCGCCAGCAGCGGCCAGGGCTATGGCTACACCTTC. This gives the protein CASSGQGYGYTF.